This record covers a single T cell receptor beta chain. What it binds is not known. The data are from a study of T cells expressing NK-cell markers. Study at large: Sequencing of TCR beta repertoires drew on sorted CD3+CD56+NKG2C+, CD3+CD56+NKG2C- and CD3+CD56-NKG2C+ T cells.

Overall study results and limits: Several donors' CD3+CD56-NKG2C+ cells were dominated by the same clonotypes.

The CDR3 length is 16 residues. Germline lookup yields CDR1 MNHNS and CDR2 SASEGT. Making the TCR beta cDNA relied on 5'RACE template switching with UMIs. TCRdb processed the 5' RACE reads again and assigns one entry to each CDR3 protein, with no DNA. Here the sample table reports about 540,000 distinct CDR3 sequences. Sequencing was done on a sample of blood T cells: a sorted CD56 or NKG2C T cell subset, CD4+ or CD8+ T cells, or bulk PBMC T cells (not recorded which). This sequence joins TRBV6-1 and TRBJ1-5; TCRdb's D call of TRBD1 is untestable without DNA. This clonotype was sampled from a man aged 18-30 years in good health. The CDR3 protein is CASSDPTGRRGQPQHF.